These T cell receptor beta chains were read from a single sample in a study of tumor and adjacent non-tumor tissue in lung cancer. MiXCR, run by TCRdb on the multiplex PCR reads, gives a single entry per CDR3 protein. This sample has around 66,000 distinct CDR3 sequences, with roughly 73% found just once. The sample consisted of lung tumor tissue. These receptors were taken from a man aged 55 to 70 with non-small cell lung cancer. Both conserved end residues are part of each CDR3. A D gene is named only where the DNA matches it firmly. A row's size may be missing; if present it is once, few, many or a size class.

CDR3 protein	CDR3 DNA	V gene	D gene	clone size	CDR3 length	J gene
CASTETSPRFSLNTIYF	TGTGCCAGCACCGAAACCTCCCCGCGGTTCTCTCTAAACACCATATATTTT	TRBV6-5	-	-	17	TRBJ1-3
CASTYDWPDKLYNEQFF	TGTGCCAGCACTTACGACTGGCCGGATAAATTATACAATGAGCAGTTCTTC	TRBV6-2/TRBV6-3	-	-	17	TRBJ2-1
CARSRSSLDGEQYF	TGTGCCCGGAGTAGGAGTTCACTAGATGGCGAGCAGTACTTC	TRBV30	-	once	14	TRBJ2-7
CGNSYGAGQVYEQYF	TGTGGCAACAGTTACGGGGCCGGACAGGTTTACGAGCAGTACTTC	TRBV6-5	TRBD1	few	15	TRBJ2-7
CNALPGDGYNEQFF	TGCAATGCACTGCCCGGGGACGGGTACAATGAGCAGTTCTTC	TRBV20-1	-	-	14	TRBJ2-1
CANSEFGRGSYKQYF	TGCGCCAACAGTGAGTTTGGACGCGGAAGCTACAAGCAGTACTTC	TRBV10-2	-	-	15	TRBJ2-7
CASSLPSDTQYF	TGTGCCAGCAGCTTGCCTTCAGATACGCAGTATTTT	TRBV5-6	-	many	12	TRBJ2-3
CASSYSYTGMLFF	TGTGCCAGCAGTTATTCTTACACCGGGATGCTGTTTTTT	TRBV6-2/TRBV6-3	-	-	13	TRBJ2-2
CTTSFLGEGTDTQYF	TGTACCACCAGCTTCCTGGGGGAGGGGACAGATACGCAGTATTTT	TRBV12-3/TRBV12-4	TRBD2	-	15	TRBJ2-3
CSAWSSFKTDTQYF	TGCAGTGCTTGGTCCAGCTTTAAAACAGATACGCAGTATTTT	TRBV20-1	-	-	14	TRBJ2-3
CSSRASYEQYF	TGCAGTTCTAGGGCTAGTTACGAGCAATACTTC	TRBV20-1	-	-	11	TRBJ2-7
CASSAYDEHFF	TGTGCCAGTAGTGCGTACGATGAGCACTTCTTC	TRBV6-1	-	-	11	TRBJ2-1
CTSSLSAGGAFF	TGTACCAGCAGCCTTTCAGCGGGCGGTGCTTTCTTT	TRBV12-3/TRBV12-4	-	-	12	TRBJ1-1
CTISVRTSGRNEQFF	TGTACCATCAGTGTCCGGACTAGCGGGAGGAATGAGCAGTTCTTC	TRBV24-1	TRBD2	-	15	TRBJ2-1
CASSEDSAYYNEQFF	TGTGCCAGCAGTGAAGACAGCGCTTACTACAATGAGCAGTTCTTC	TRBV25-1	-	many	15	TRBJ2-1
CDSSKQGNRRNQPQHF	TGTGACAGCAGTAAACAAGGGAACAGGAGGAATCAGCCCCAGCATTTT	TRBV6-5	-	-	16	TRBJ1-5
CASTPIGDSYIGQFF	TGTGCCAGCACCCCCATAGGAGACTCCTACATTGGGCAGTTCTTC	TRBV6-5	-	-	15	TRBJ2-1
CSDIPEGTNGWTDTQYF	TGCAGTGATATCCCTGAGGGGACTAACGGGTGGACAGATACGCAGTATTTT	TRBV20-1	TRBD2	-	17	TRBJ2-3
CSVRLTNTGELFF	TGCAGCGTTAGACTAACGAACACCGGGGAGCTGTTTTTT	TRBV29-1	-	many	13	TRBJ2-2
CAIRWGQGNQPQYF	TGTGCCATCAGGTGGGGACAAGGAAACCAGCCCCAGTATTTT	TRBV10-3	-	-	14	TRBJ2-3
CSVPAEGGYTF	TGCAGCGTTCCTGCAGAGGGAGGATACACCTTC	TRBV29-1	-	-	11	TRBJ1-2
CACIGTSTDTQYF	TGTGCCTGTATTGGGACTAGCACAGATACGCAATATTTT	TRBV6-2/TRBV6-3	TRBD2	-	13	TRBJ2-3
CASSARWTSGRALEHFF	TGTGCCAGCAGTGCCCGATGGACTAGCGGGAGGGCCCTTGAGCATTTCTTC	TRBV28	TRBD2	-	17	TRBJ2-1
CSARRVGVDTQYF	TGCAGTGCTAGGCGGGTTGGGGTAGATACGCAGTATTTT	TRBV20-1	-	-	13	TRBJ2-3
CSSRDHASQMGQGLGTPLHF	TGCAGTTCTAGAGACCACGCGAGCCAAATGGGACAGGGTTTGGGTACACCCCTCCACTTT	TRBV20-1	TRBD1	-	20	TRBJ1-6
CSAPGTSGLPFTGELFF	TGCAGTGCTCCCGGGACTAGCGGCTTGCCATTCACCGGGGAGCTGTTTTTT	TRBV20-1	TRBD2	-	17	TRBJ2-2
CSVESGLNEAFF	TGCAGTGTCGAGTCGGGGCTGAATGAAGCTTTCTTT	TRBV20-1	-	-	12	TRBJ1-1
CASSSQVSSYEQYF	TGTGCCAGCAGCTCCCAGGTGAGCTCCTACGAGCAGTACTTC	TRBV11-2	-	few	14	TRBJ2-7
CSATGMGSTYEQYF	TGCAGTGCCACAGGAATGGGGAGTACCTACGAGCAGTACTTC	TRBV20-1	-	many	14	TRBJ2-7
CAGSLSGPRGEQFF	TGTGCCGGCAGTTTAAGCGGCCCCAGGGGTGAGCAGTTCTTC	TRBV12-3/TRBV12-4	-	-	14	TRBJ2-1
CASTRSQDSETQYF	TGTGCCAGCACCAGGAGTCAGGACTCGGAGACCCAGTACTTC	TRBV28	-	few	14	TRBJ2-5
CSAQGTGPGDTQYF	TGCAGTGCCCAGGGGACGGGGCCCGGAGATACGCAGTATTTT	TRBV20-1	-	large	14	TRBJ2-3
CSVGLINEQYF	TGCAGCGTTGGATTAATAAACGAGCAGTACTTC	TRBV29-1	-	-	11	TRBJ2-7
CSVRTSGSNTRYF	TGCAGCGTTCGGACTAGCGGCTCAAATACGCGGTATTTT	TRBV29-1	TRBD2	-	13	TRBJ2-3
CSARSPTENGYTF	TGCAGTGCTAGATCCCCGACGGAGAATGGCTACACCTTC	TRBV20-1	-	many	13	TRBJ1-2
CTGSYPTGTRVYNEQFF	TGTACCGGCAGTTACCCCACCGGGACAAGGGTCTACAATGAGCAGTTCTTC	TRBV6-2/TRBV6-3	-	-	17	TRBJ2-1
CASNTGHIRRRYYEQYF	TGTGCCAGCAATACTGGACATATTAGACGGAGGTACTACGAGCAGTACTTC	TRBV28	-	-	17	TRBJ2-7
CASSCSSVRENYNEQLF	TGTGCCAGCAGTTGCTCGTCAGTGCGGGAAAACTACAATGAGCAGTTATTC	TRBV6-5	-	-	17	TRBJ2-1
CSAGPPTSQGAPTDTQYF	TGCAGTGCTGGACCACCGACTAGTCAAGGGGCTCCCACAGATACGCAATATTTT	TRBV20-1	-	-	18	TRBJ2-3
CRALGRQEIQYF	TGCCGTGCCCTGGGACGGCAGGAGATCCAGTACTTC	TRBV20-1	-	-	12	TRBJ2-5
CSASLGGEAETQYF	TGCAGTGCTAGCCTTGGTGGCGAAGCGGAGACCCAGTACTTC	TRBV20-1	-	-	14	TRBJ2-5
CSAGPPTSRVAPAETQYF	TGCAGTGCTGGACCACCGACTAGTCGGGTGGCTCCCGCAGAAACGCAATATTTT	TRBV20-1	-	-	18	TRBJ2-3
CASCRTSGNNEQFF	TGTGCCAGCTGCCGGACTAGCGGGAACAATGAGCAGTTCTTC	TRBV6-1	TRBD2	once	14	TRBJ2-1
CASSRDRTNNEAFF	TGCGCCAGCAGTCGAGACAGGACGAACAATGAAGCTTTCTTT	TRBV10-2	-	-	14	TRBJ1-1
CAISGAYSCEQYF	TGTGCCATCAGTGGGGCCTACTCCTGCGAGCAGTACTTC	TRBV10-3	-	-	13	TRBJ2-7
CSARGQVWEQYF	TGCAGTGCCAGGGGACAGGTATGGGAGCAGTACTTC	TRBV20-1	TRBD1	medium-sized	12	TRBJ2-7
CGTTTGDYQPQHF	TGCGGTACTACTACAGGGGACTATCAGCCCCAGCATTTT	TRBV20-1	TRBD1	few	13	TRBJ1-5
CAISESGPTDMQYF	TGTGCCATCAGTGAGTCTGGGCCAACAGATATGCAGTATTTT	TRBV10-3	-	-	14	TRBJ2-3
CSIDYGPLSTEAFF	TGCAGCATTGATTACGGACCTTTGAGCACTGAAGCTTTCTTT	TRBV29-1	-	-	14	TRBJ1-1
CAISYSPTSGELFF	TGTGCCATCAGTTACTCGCCAACGAGCGGGGAGCTGTTTTTT	TRBV6-5	-	once	14	TRBJ2-2